This TCR beta chain originates from a study of preoperative IRX-2 immunotherapy in early breast cancer. Trimming took 4 bases from V and 3 from J, leaving 15 bases between them. The V gene's germline CDR1 is SQVTM and CDR2 ANQGSEA. This CDR3 has 14 residues. A single count supports this clone. Described treatment: preoperative locoregional IRX-2 cytokine immunotherapy. Patients received preoperative, locoregional IRX-2 cytokine immunotherapy in a phase Ib study. The assay was immunoSEQ multiplex PCR, and TCRdb's table has in-frame clones only and misses some. The data contain about 98,000 clones, approximately 90% of them singletons.

This receptor was obtained from a human donor with breast cancer. The V call is TRBV29-1, the J call TRBJ1-2; D gene unclear. The sample in question was tumor tissue, obtained after IRX-2 immunotherapy. The CDR3 bases are TGCAGCGTTGGAAAAGGGTTCGGCGACTATGGCTACACCTTC. Residues: CSVGKGFGDYGYTF.